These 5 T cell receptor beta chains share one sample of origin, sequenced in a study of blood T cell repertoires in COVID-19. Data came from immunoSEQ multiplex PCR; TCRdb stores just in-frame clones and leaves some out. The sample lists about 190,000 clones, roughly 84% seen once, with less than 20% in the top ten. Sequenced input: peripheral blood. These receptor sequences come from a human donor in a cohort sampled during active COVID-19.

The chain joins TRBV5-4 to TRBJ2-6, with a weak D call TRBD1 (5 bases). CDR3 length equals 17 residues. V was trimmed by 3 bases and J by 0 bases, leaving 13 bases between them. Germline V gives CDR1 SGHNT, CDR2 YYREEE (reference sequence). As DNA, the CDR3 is TGTGCCAGCAGCTCCAAGAAGGACATCTCTGGGGCCAACGTCCTGACTTTC. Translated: CASSSKKDISGANVLTF.

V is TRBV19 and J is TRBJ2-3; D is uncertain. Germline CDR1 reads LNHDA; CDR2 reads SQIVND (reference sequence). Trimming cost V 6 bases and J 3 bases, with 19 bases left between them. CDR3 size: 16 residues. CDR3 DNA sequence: TGTGCCAGTAGCGACGCTGCGGAAAGTAGTACAGATACGCAGTATTTT. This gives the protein CASSDAAESSTDTQYF. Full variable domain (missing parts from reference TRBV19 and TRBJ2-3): DGGITQSPKYLFRKEGQNVTLSCEQNLNHDAMYWYRQDPGQGLRLIYYSQIVNDFQKGDIAEGYSVSREKKESFPLTVTSAQKNPTAFYLCASSDAAESSTDTQYFGPGTRLTVL.

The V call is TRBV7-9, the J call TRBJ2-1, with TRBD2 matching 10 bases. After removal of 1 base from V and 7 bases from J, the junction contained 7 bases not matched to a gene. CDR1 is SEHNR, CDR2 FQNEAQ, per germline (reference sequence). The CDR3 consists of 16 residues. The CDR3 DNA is TGTGCCAGCAGCTTAGTAAGCGGGGGGGCACGTAATGAGCAGTTCTTC. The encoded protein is CASSLVSGGARNEQFF.

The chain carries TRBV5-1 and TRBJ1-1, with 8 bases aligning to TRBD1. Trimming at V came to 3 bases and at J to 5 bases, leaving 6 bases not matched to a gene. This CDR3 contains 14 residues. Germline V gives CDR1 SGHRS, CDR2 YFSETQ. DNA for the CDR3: TGCGCCAGCAGCTCGCAGGGGGCAGGGACTGAAGCTTTCTTT. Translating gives CASSSQGAGTEAFF.

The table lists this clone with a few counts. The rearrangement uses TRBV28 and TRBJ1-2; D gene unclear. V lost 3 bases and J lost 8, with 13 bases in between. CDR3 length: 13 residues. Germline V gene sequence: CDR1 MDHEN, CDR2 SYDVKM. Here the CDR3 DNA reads TGTGCCAGCAGTTTGTTGACCTCGGGAGGCTACACCTTC. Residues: CASSLLTSGGYTF.